What follows are 7 T cell receptor beta chains derived from one specimen sequenced in a study of blood T cell repertoires in COVID-19. Repertoires were generated with immunoSEQ multiplex PCR, while TCRdb's copy carries only in-frame clones and drops some. The sample lists over 150,000 clones; approximately 90% were seen once. Source material: peripheral blood. These receptors were collected from a young man who had recovered from COVID-19.

The chain uses TRBV24-1 and TRBJ2-3; possible D gene TRBD2, 7 bases. In germline, CDR1 is KGHDR, CDR2 SFDVKD. The length of the CDR3 is 18 residues. V was pared by 1 base and J by 3 bases, with 19 bases between. The CDR3 nucleotides read TGTGCCACCAGTGATTTCTCCGGGGGGCCGGAGAAAACAGATACGCAGTATTTT. It translates to CATSDFSGGPEKTDTQYF.

The chain combines TRBV28 with TRBJ2-1; the match to TRBD2 covers 11 bases. J was trimmed by 7 bases and V by 1 base; bases with no gene match: 6. The length of the CDR3 is 16 residues. The germline CDR1 and CDR2 sequences are MDHEN and SYDVKM. The CDR3 nucleotides read TGTGCCAGCAGTTTATTTAGCGGGAGGGCCGGTAATGAGCAGTTCTTC. This codes for CASSLFSGRAGNEQFF.

The chain combines TRBV18 with TRBJ2-6; D remains unclear. This CDR3 is built from 14 residues. The germline CDR1 and CDR2 sequences are KGHSH and LQKENI. V lost 8 bases to trimming and J lost 6 bases, with 14 bases between them. The CDR3 region is CASARSAEANVLTF. CDR3 sequence (DNA): TGTGCCAGCGCCCGGTCTGCTGAGGCCAACGTCCTGACTTTC.

V usage is TRBV10-3 and J usage is TRBJ1-2; 8 bases are shared with TRBD1. The CDR3 length is 14 residues. In germline, CDR1 is ENHRY, CDR2 SYGVKD. V lost 6 bases, J lost 1 base, and 4 bases stayed unmatched. CDR3 loop: CAIRPTGVNYGYTF. The CDR3 region has the DNA TGTGCCATCAGGCCGACAGGGGTTAACTATGGCTACACCTTC.

The rearrangement links TRBV6-6 to TRBJ2-2; 10 bases agree with TRBD2. The CDR3 loop spans 16 amino acids. CDR1 is MNHNY and CDR2 is SVGAGI in the germline V gene (reference sequence). J gave up 3 bases and V 5 bases, and 6 bases lay outside the gene matches. The CDR3 region has the DNA TGTGCCAGCAGTCGAGCGGGAGGGCCCTACACCGGGGAGCTGTTTTTT. This gives the protein CASSRAGGPYTGELFF.

This clone was observed a handful of times. V and J are TRBV29-1 and TRBJ1-1, with a tentative D call TRBD1 (6 bases). The CDR3 length is 12 residues. In germline, CDR1 is SQVTM, CDR2 ANQGSEA. The ends were cut back, 5 bases at V and 7 bases at J, with 14 bases in the middle. The CDR3 region has the DNA TGCAGCGTTAATCGGGGGGCTATTGAAGCTTTCTTT. It codes for CSVNRGAIEAFF.

This chain uses TRBV2 with TRBJ1-2; D gene ambiguous. V was cut by 7 bases and J by 4 bases, with 10 bases left in between. Germline CDR1 and CDR2: SNHLY and FYNNEI. The length of the CDR3 is 12 residues. The CDR3 here is CASKPRLYGYTF. DNA for the CDR3: TGTGCCAGCAAACCCAGGCTCTATGGCTACACCTTC.